The present T cell receptor (beta chain) was sequenced within a study of shared clonotypes between healthy human individuals. This clone was detected a few times. Measured with immunoSEQ multiplex PCR; TCRdb has only the in-frame clones, and not every one. The sample holds some 1 million clones; more than 60% are singletons and the top ten take roughly 1.5%. The sequence came from a man aged 18 to 30 in good health. Sequenced input: memory CD4+ T cells sorted from blood. Subset specified: CD45RA-negative fraction.

The CDR3, as DNA: TGCGCCAGCAGCATTGGCGGGACTAGCGGGGGGCAAGAGACCCAGTACTTC. Translating gives CASSIGGTSGGQETQYF. This sequence joins TRBV5-1 and TRBJ2-5; TRBD2 matches at 15 bases. J gave up 2 bases and V 4 bases, and 6 bases lay outside the gene matches. Germline values: CDR1 SGHRS, CDR2 YFSETQ. The CDR3 runs to 17 residues.